This TCR beta chain was documented in a study of cytomegalovirus exposure and HLA in healthy donors. Study conclusions and caveats: Three CMV-associated chains proved CMV antigen-specific in vitro. It was reported that the classifier diagnosed cytomegalovirus status with high specificity and sensitivity in both the original and validation cohorts. TCR beta sequences reportedly predicted the HLA-A and HLA-B alleles of most subjects accurately.

The germline V gene encodes CDR1 SGHAT and CDR2 FQDESV (reference sequence). The junction had 1 base not matched to a gene; V was cut back by 1 base and J by 3 bases. The CDR3 spans 15 residues. The PCR employed 60 Vbeta primers together with 13 Jbeta primers. Here immunoSEQ multiplex PCR was the method, and the copy in TCRdb shows in-frame clones only, minus some. In the table there are 85,000 to 100,000 clones, about four fifths of which are singletons. As for this clone: Its cognate antigen is unknown.

Samples came from healthy bone marrow donors. Sequencing was done on a sample of PBMCs. The receptor was derived from a male donor in good health and CMV-seropositive. The chain employs TRBV11-1 and TRBJ2-1, with TRBD2 matching 9 bases. CDR3 amino acids: CASSLEAGGYNEQFF. The CDR3 DNA reads as TGTGCCAGCAGCTTAGAAGCGGGGGGCTACAATGAGCAGTTCTTC.